This T cell receptor (beta chain) is from a study of read filtering for tumor transcriptome and immune sequencing. Study background: Transcriptome libraries were built from DNase-treated RNA.

Every patient had bone marrow sampled while the disease was active. The CDR3 runs to 15 residues. Trimming cost V 1 base and J 1 base, with 9 bases left between them. Germline CDR1 reads LGHDT; CDR2 reads YNNKEL (reference sequence). This clonotype was seen only a few times. This library used roughly 400 ng RNA and molecular barcoded adaptors spanning alpha/delta and beta/gamma chains. TCRdb analysed the reads with MiXCR anew, one entry per CDR3 protein. This sample carries tens of thousands of distinct CDR3 sequences, around 14% of them seen once, and the ten largest clones take roughly 45%. The sequence was collected from a donor aged 40 or over with multiple myeloma. Sequenced material: a population of CD138-negative cells sorted from bone marrow. The chain uses TRBV3-1 and TRBJ2-3; D remains ambiguous. CDR3 region: CASSQVSGRTDTQYF. CDR3 coding DNA: TGTGCCAGCAGCCAAGTATCCGGCCGCACAGATACGCAGTATTTT.